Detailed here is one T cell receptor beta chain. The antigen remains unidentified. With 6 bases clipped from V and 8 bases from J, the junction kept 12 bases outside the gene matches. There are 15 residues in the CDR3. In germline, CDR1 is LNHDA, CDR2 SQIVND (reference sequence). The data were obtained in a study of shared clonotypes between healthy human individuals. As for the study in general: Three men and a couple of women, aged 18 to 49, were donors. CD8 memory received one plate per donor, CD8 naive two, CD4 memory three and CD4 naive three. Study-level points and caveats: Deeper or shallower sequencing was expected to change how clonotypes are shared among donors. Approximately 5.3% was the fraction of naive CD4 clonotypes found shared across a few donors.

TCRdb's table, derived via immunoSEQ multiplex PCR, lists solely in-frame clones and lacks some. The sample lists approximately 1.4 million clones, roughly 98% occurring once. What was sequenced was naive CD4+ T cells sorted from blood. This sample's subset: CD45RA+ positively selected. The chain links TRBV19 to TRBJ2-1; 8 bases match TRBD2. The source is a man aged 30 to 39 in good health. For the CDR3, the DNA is TGTGCCAGTAGCAAGAGGGCCAGCGGGAGCTATGAGCAGTTCTTC. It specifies CASSKRASGSYEQFF.